This passage covers 32 T cell receptor beta chains from one sample sequenced in a study of blood T cells in healthy people across ages. Together with a sample-barcoded 5' primer, a J-beta primer mix was included in a second PCR lasting roughly 6 to 12 cycles. TCRdb used MiXCR to reprocess the 5' RACE reads, holding one entry per CDR3 protein. The sample yields 1.5 million to 2 million distinct CDR3 sequences, around 50% seen once. Specimen: blood. These receptors all come from a woman between 40 and 55 years old in good health.

V is TRBV6-5 and J is TRBJ2-7; the D is unclear. Germline lookup yields CDR1 MNHEY and CDR2 SVGAGI. V was trimmed by 5 bases and J by 3 bases, leaving 17 bases between them. This CDR3 region has 15 residues. The CDR3 DNA sequence: TGTGCCAGCAGTACACCGCTTGGCAGGTACTACGAGCAGTACTTC. Residues: CASSTPLGRYYEQYF.

The chain is built from TRBV5-1 and TRBJ1-6; TRBD1 agrees at 7 bases. The CDR3 runs to 13 residues. CDR1 and CDR2 from the germline V gene are SGHRS and YFSETQ. The V and J ends lost 6 bases and 10 bases, in that order; junction bases with no gene match: 7. CDR3 bases: TGCGCCAGCACCACAGGGGCCGGATCACCCCTCCACTTT. Protein: CASTTGAGSPLHF.

The rearrangement links TRBV6-1 to TRBJ2-5; tentatively, D is TRBD1 (6 bases). Germline CDR1 MNHNS, CDR2 SASEGT. The germline V and J ends were trimmed by 8 bases and 1 base, with 26 bases remaining between them. The CDR3 contains 18 residues. CDR3: CASQGWETVQKPQETQYF. In nucleotides, the CDR3 is TGTGCCAGCCAGGGGTGGGAGACAGTCCAAAAGCCCCAAGAGACCCAGTACTTC.

CDR3 protein: CASSENRGSSYEQYF. The CDR3 DNA sequence: TGTGCCAGCAGTGAAAACAGGGGGAGCTCCTACGAGCAGTACTTC. This chain uses TRBV2 with TRBJ2-7, with 8 nucleotides matching TRBD1. V was pared by 2 bases and J by 0 bases, with 3 bases of the junction left unmatched. CDR1 and CDR2 (germline): SNHLY, FYNNEI. The CDR3 is 15 residues long.

This rearrangement joins TRBV29-1 to TRBJ2-3; perhaps TRBD2 as D (5 bases). Germline values: CDR1 SQVTM, CDR2 ANQGSEA. This CDR3 has 13 amino acids. V was shortened by 7 bases and J by 2 bases, with 13 bases between the two germline ends. The CDR3 spells CSGERILTDTQYF. The CDR3 DNA reads as TGCAGCGGGGAGCGGATTCTCACAGATACGCAGTATTTT.

This clonotype was seen a few times. The CDR3: CSASGTGVLGNQPQHF. CDR3 nucleotides: TGCAGTGCTTCCGGGACAGGGGTCTTGGGCAATCAGCCCCAGCATTTT. The chain links TRBV20-1 to TRBJ1-5; 10 bases agree with TRBD1. The CDR3 has 16 residues. Trimming took 5 bases from V and 2 from J; bases not matched to a gene: 9. In germline, CDR1 is DFQATT, CDR2 SNEGSKA (reference sequence).

The table lists this clonotype with a few counts. The chain links TRBV5-1 to TRBJ2-3, with TRBD1 matching over 7 bases. Losses at the gene ends were 4 bases for V and 3 bases for J; bases not matched to a gene: 11. Per the germline V gene, CDR1 is SGHRS and CDR2 is YFSETQ. The CDR3 runs to 16 residues. The DNA for the CDR3 is TGCGCCAGCAGCGACGGGGACAGTAAAAGGACAGATACGCAGTATTTT. Its translation: CASSDGDSKRTDTQYF.

This clonotype has more than one count but fewer than ten. The chain joins TRBV10-3 to TRBJ2-3; D is unclear. CDR3 length: 13 residues. The germline V gene encodes CDR1 ENHRY and CDR2 SYGVKD. Trimming cost V 2 bases and J 6 bases, with 9 bases left between them. DNA for the CDR3: TGTGCCATCAGTGAGATAGGACGGGATACGCAGTATTTT. Translation: CAISEIGRDTQYF.

The V and J genes are TRBV6-2 or TRBV6-3 and TRBJ1-2, with D perhaps TRBD1 (6 bases). Per germline, CDR1 MNHEY and CDR2 SVGEGT. Between the trimmed V and J ends, which lost 2 bases and 8 bases, there was a span of 12 bases. The CDR3 is 13 residues long. CDR3 coding DNA: TGTGCCAGCAGTTACCGGGGGCCCGCGGGCTACACCTTC. Amino acids: CASSYRGPAGYTF.

The chain employs TRBV9 and TRBJ1-6; TRBD1 matches 7 bases. The CDR3 has 15 residues. The trim removed 0 bases at V and 7 bases at J, leaving 4 bases unmatched. CDR1 and CDR2 from the germline V gene are SGDLS and YYNGEE. In DNA form, the CDR3 reads TGTGCCAGCAGCGTAGAGGGCAGGGGGAATTCACCCCTCCACTTT. It encodes CASSVEGRGNSPLHF.

The gene calls are TRBV18 and TRBJ2-5, with 7 bases aligning to TRBD2. The junction had 6 bases not matched to a gene; V was cut back by 4 bases and J by 7 bases. CDR3 length equals 13 residues. Germline V gives CDR1 KGHSH, CDR2 LQKENI. In nucleotides, the CDR3 is TGTGCCAGCTCACGACTCCGGGGGGTGACCCAGTACTTC. Its protein is CASSRLRGVTQYF. Based on the CDR3 plus reference TRBV18 and TRBJ2-5, the full variable domain is NAGVMQNPRHLVRRRGQEARLRCSPMKGHSHVYWYRQLPEEGLKFMVYLQKENIIDESGMPKERFSAEFPKEGPSILRIQQVVRGDSAAYFCASSRLRGVTQYFGPGTRLLVL.

The table lists this clonotype with a few counts. The CDR3: CAISEDRGNQPQHF. The CDR3 nucleotides are TGTGCCATCAGTGAGGACAGGGGCAATCAGCCCCAGCATTTT. The chain recombines TRBV10-3 with TRBJ1-5; 7 bases line up with TRBD1. J lost 2 bases, V lost 2 bases, and 0 bases had no gene match. The CDR3 runs 14 residues. The germline CDR1 and CDR2 sequences are ENHRY and SYGVKD.

The chain carries TRBV6-2 or TRBV6-3 and TRBJ1-5, with D hard to call. Per germline, CDR1 MNHEY and CDR2 SVGEGT. Trimming shortened V by 5 bases and J by 5 bases, and 7 bases separated the two germline ends. This CDR3 has 12 residues. CDR3 in amino acids: CASSTVYQPQHF. CDR3 nucleotide sequence: TGTGCCAGCAGTACGGTCTATCAGCCCCAGCATTTT.

The V and J genes are TRBV6-5 and TRBJ2-7, with D maybe TRBD1 (6 bases). The end of the DNA is better explained by TRBJ2-4, so the J call may be wrong. This CDR3 contains 13 residues. Germline V lookup: CDR1 MNHEY, CDR2 SVGAGI. CDR3 sequence (DNA): TGTGCCAGCAGTGGGGGCTCCAAAAACATTCAGTACTTC. Protein: CASSGGSKNIQYF.

This sequence joins TRBV20-1 and TRBJ2-4; no reliable D call. The V and J ends lost 3 bases and 6 bases respectively, with 12 bases between them. The CDR3 runs 13 residues. Germline V gene sequence: CDR1 DFQATT, CDR2 SNEGSKA (reference sequence). CDR3 in amino acids: CSASRLHGNIQYF. The CDR3 DNA follows: TGCAGTGCTAGTCGTCTTCACGGAAACATTCAGTACTTC.

The V call is TRBV24-1, the J call TRBJ2-1; 7 nucleotides align to TRBD1. Germline V lookup: CDR1 KGHDR, CDR2 SFDVKD. V lost 6 bases to trimming and J lost 4 bases; unmatched junction nucleotides: 5. CDR3 length: 14 residues. The CDR3 DNA reads as TGTGCCACCAGTTCCGGGACAGCATACAATGAGCAGTTCTTC. Protein sequence: CATSSGTAYNEQFF.

The chain uses TRBV11-2 and TRBJ2-3; TRBD1 matches 9 bases. Trimming cost V 7 bases and J 3 bases; bases outside gene matches: 8. This CDR3 is built from 15 residues. Germline V CDR1 and CDR2: SGHAT, FQNNGV. The CDR3 region is CASTMDRGNTDTQYF. CDR3 in DNA: TGTGCCAGCACCATGGACAGGGGTAATACAGATACGCAGTATTTT.

V is TRBV5-1 and J is TRBJ1-4; 9 nucleotides match TRBD1. The CDR3 extends over 15 amino acids. Germline CDR1 SGHRS, CDR2 YFSETQ. Unmatched junction bases numbered 6, after V lost 4 bases and J lost 5 bases. CDR3: CASSLPGTGNEKLFF. The CDR3 DNA follows: TGCGCCAGCAGCCTGCCCGGGACAGGGAATGAAAAACTGTTTTTT.

J is TRBJ1-4 and V is TRBV4-1; no reliable D call. The CDR3 totals 16 residues. CDR1 MGHRA and CDR2 YSYEKL come from the germline V gene. Trimming took 0 bases from V and 10 from J, leaving 18 bases between them. The CDR3 bases are TGCGCCAGCAGCCAAGAGAGCACGGAGGGCATTGGAAAACTGTTTTTT. Protein sequence: CASSQESTEGIGKLFF.

This chain joins TRBV27 and TRBJ2-2; possibly TRBD1 or TRBD2 for D (5 bases each). V shed 6 bases and J shed 0 bases, with 17 bases lying between them. The CDR3 is made up of 17 amino acids. Per germline, CDR1 MNHEY and CDR2 SMNVEV (reference sequence). The CDR3 DNA reads as TGTGCCAGCAGCCAACCCCGGGGCACTCCGAACACCGGGGAGCTGTTTTTT. As protein: CASSQPRGTPNTGELFF.

This clonotype occurred a few times. The chain employs TRBV9 and TRBJ1-2; 8 nucleotides align to TRBD1. Trimming took 3 bases from V and 0 from J; bases not matched to a gene: 1. CDR3 length equals 14 residues. Germline loops: CDR1 SGDLS, CDR2 YYNGEE. CDR3 protein: CASSEGQANYGYTF. The CDR3 nucleotides read TGTGCCAGCAGCGAGGGACAGGCTAACTATGGCTACACCTTC.

In its sample, this clonotype was seen a few times. This chain links TRBV4-3 with TRBJ2-1; D unclear. CDR1 is LGHNA, CDR2 YSLEER, per germline. CDR3 length: 12 amino acids. Trimming removed 8 bases at V and 4 bases at J, with 9 bases between. The CDR3 here is CASVSAYNEQFF. The CDR3 DNA reads TGCGCCAGCGTGTCCGCTTACAATGAGCAGTTCTTC.

This clonotype was observed a few times. The CDR3, as DNA: TGTGCCATCAGTGCTGCCGGGACAGCGTACCAAGAGACCCAGTACTTC. Its translation is CAISAAGTAYQETQYF. This chain links TRBV10-3 with TRBJ2-5; TRBD1 matches 7 bases. Germline loops: CDR1 ENHRY, CDR2 SYGVKD. The CDR3 has 16 residues. With V trimmed by 4 bases and J by 0 bases, 8 bases remained unmatched.

The chain has TRBV3-1 and TRBJ1-6, with no clear D. Trimming took off 4 bases at V and 6 bases at J, with 7 bases between the two ends. The length of the CDR3 is 13 residues. CDR1 is LGHDT and CDR2 is YNNKEL in the germline V gene (reference sequence). CDR3 DNA: TGTGCCAGCAGCCCCGTGATTAATTCACCCCTCCACTTT. This translates into CASSPVINSPLHF.

This clonotype has only a few counts. V is TRBV5-1 and J is TRBJ2-1; weak D call: TRBD2 (6 bases). CDR1 and CDR2 from the germline V gene are SGHRS and YFSETQ. Trimming stripped 4 bases from V and 7 bases from J, with 12 bases between. This CDR3 is 13 amino acids long. CDR3 loop: CASSTQLANEQFF. CDR3 sequence (DNA): TGCGCCAGCAGCACCCAACTAGCAAATGAGCAGTTCTTC.

The J gene is TRBJ1-5, the V gene TRBV7-4; D gene unclear. This CDR3 comprises 17 residues. Germline V gene lookup returns CDR1 SGHVT and CDR2 SQSDAQ. Trimming removed 1 base from V and 6 bases from J, with 19 bases in between. CDR3 DNA: TGTGCCAGCAGCTTAGGCCCGAGCACAGACCAAAGTCAGCCCCAGCATTTT. The encoded protein is CASSLGPSTDQSQPQHF. Complete variable domain (other parts from reference TRBV7-4 and TRBJ1-5): GAGVSQSPRYKVAKRGRDVALRCDSISGHVTLYWYRQTLGQGSEVLTYSQSDAQRDKSGRPSGRFSAERPERSVSTLKIQRTEQGDSAVYLCASSLGPSTDQSQPQHFGDGTRLSIL.

As DNA, the CDR3 is TGTGCCAGCAGCCTCACGTCAGGGAACCCCCAGCATTTT. Translated: CASSLTSGNPQHF. The chain combines TRBV3-1 with TRBJ1-5, with D maybe TRBD1 (5 bases). Looked up from germline, CDR1 is LGHDT and CDR2 is YNNKEL (reference sequence). The germline V and J ends were trimmed by 4 bases and 10 bases, with 14 bases remaining between them. CDR3 length equals 13 residues.

The chain has TRBV6-2 or TRBV6-3 and TRBJ2-7; D gene unclear. Trimming removed 6 bases at V and 3 bases at J, with 15 bases between. The CDR3 is made up of 14 amino acids. CDR1 and CDR2 (germline): MNHEY, SVGEGT. CDR3 sequence: CASSAEPLLYEQYF. CDR3 bases: TGTGCCAGCAGCGCGGAACCTCTCCTCTACGAGCAGTACTTC.

The genes are TRBV6-2 or TRBV6-3 and TRBJ2-3, with a weak D call TRBD1 (7 bases). Germline lookup yields CDR1 MNHEY and CDR2 SVGEGT. The CDR3 loop spans 17 amino acids. The ends were cut back, 2 bases at V and 6 bases at J, with 21 bases in the middle. This CDR3 is CASSYASGRGVFDTQYF. CDR3 DNA sequence: TGTGCCAGCAGTTACGCCTCGGGCAGGGGGGTTTTCGATACGCAGTATTTT.

This chain uses TRBV4-3 with TRBJ2-1; 8 nucleotides line up with TRBD2. The germline gives CDR1 LGHNA, CDR2 YSLEER. V was pared by 3 bases and J by 5 bases, with 12 bases of the junction left unmatched. The CDR3 length is 17 residues. CDR3 sequence (DNA): TGCGCCAGCAGCCACGACATTAACAGCGGGGGCGACAATGAGCAGTTCTTC. Amino acids: CASSHDINSGGDNEQFF.

V and J are TRBV7-6 and TRBJ2-1, with 10 bases that match TRBD1. After removal of 6 bases from V and 4 bases from J, the junction contained 9 bases not matched to a gene. The CDR3 has 16 residues. In germline, CDR1 is SGHVS, CDR2 FNYEAQ. The CDR3 DNA is TGTGCCAGCAGTTCTAACGACAGGGGGCTTTACAATGAGCAGTTCTTC. Its protein is CASSSNDRGLYNEQFF. The whole variable domain, filled in from reference TRBV7-6 and TRBJ2-1, reads GAGVSQSPRYKVTKRGQDVALRCDPISGHVSLYWYRQALGQGPEFLTYFNYEAQQDKSGLPNDRFSAERPEGSISTLTIQRTEQRDSAMYRCASSSNDRGLYNEQFFGPGTRLTVL.

The chain uses TRBV7-6 and TRBJ2-3; D is unclear. This CDR3 contains 13 residues. Germline CDR1 is SGHVS and CDR2 is FNYEAQ. V lost 2 bases and J 4 bases, leaving 7 bases between the germline ends. In nucleotides, the CDR3 is TGTGCCAGCAGCTTAAATCTGGCAGATACGCAGTATTTT. Translated, it gives CASSLNLADTQYF.